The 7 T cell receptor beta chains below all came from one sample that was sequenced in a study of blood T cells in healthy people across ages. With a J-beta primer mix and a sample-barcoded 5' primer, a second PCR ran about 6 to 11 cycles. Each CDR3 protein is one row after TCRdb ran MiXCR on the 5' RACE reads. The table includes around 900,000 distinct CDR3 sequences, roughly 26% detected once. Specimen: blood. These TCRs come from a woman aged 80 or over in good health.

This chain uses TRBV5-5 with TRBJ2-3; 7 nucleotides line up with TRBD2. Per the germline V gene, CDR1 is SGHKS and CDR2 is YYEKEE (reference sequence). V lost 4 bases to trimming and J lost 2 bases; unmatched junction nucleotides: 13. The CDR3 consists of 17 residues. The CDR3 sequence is CASSQPSPAGLTDTQYF. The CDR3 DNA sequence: TGTGCCAGCAGCCAACCTTCCCCAGCGGGGCTCACAGATACGCAGTATTTT. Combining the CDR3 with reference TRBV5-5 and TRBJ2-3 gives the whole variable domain DAGVTQSPTHLIKTRGQQVTLRCSPISGHKSVSWYQQVLGQGPQFIFQYYEKEERGRGNFPDRFSARQFPNYSSELNVNALLLGDSALYLCASSQPSPAGLTDTQYFGPGTRLTVL.

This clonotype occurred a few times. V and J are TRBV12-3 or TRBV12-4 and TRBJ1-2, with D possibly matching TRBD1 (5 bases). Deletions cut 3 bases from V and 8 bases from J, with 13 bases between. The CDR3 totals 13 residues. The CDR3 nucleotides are TGTGCCAGCAGTTTGACAGATGTTAAGGGCTACACCTTC. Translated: CASSLTDVKGYTF.

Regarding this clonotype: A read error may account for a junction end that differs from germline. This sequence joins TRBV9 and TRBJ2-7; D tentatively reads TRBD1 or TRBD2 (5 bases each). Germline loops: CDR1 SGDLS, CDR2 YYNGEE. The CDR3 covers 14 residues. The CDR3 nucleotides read TGTACCAGCAGCGTAGAGGGGTTCTCCTACGAGCAGTACTTC. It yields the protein CTSSVEGFSYEQYF. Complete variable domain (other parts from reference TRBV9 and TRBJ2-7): DSGVTQTPKHLITATGQRVTLRCSPRSGDLSVYWYQQSLDQGLQFLIQYYNGEERAKGNILERFSAQQFPDLHSELNLSSLELGDSALYFCTSSVEGFSYEQYFGPGTRLTVT.

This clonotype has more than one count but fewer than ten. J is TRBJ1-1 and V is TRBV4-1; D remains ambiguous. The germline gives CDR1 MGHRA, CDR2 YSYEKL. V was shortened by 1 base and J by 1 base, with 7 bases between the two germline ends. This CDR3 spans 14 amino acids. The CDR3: CASSQGYRNTEAFF. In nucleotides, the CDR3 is TGCGCCAGCAGCCAAGGGTATAGGAACACTGAAGCTTTCTTT.

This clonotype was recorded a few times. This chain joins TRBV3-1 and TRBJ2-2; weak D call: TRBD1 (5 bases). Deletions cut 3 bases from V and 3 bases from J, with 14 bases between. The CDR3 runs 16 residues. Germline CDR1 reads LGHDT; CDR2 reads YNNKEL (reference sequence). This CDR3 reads CASSQRRQSYTGELFF. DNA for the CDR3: TGTGCCAGCAGCCAGCGACGACAGAGCTACACCGGGGAGCTGTTTTTT.

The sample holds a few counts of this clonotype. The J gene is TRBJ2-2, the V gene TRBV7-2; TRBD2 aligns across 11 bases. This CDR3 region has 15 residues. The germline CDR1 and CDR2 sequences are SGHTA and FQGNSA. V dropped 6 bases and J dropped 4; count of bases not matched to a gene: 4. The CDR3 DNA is TGTGCCAGCAGGCTAGCGGGGGGTTCCACCGGGGAGCTGTTTTTT. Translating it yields CASRLAGGSTGELFF.

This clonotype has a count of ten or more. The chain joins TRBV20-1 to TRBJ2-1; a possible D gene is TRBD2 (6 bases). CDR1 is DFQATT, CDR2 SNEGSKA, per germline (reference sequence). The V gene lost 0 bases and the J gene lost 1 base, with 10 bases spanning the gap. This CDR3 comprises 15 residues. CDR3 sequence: CSARDGRGSYNEQFF. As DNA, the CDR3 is TGCAGTGCTAGAGACGGTCGGGGGTCCTACAATGAGCAGTTCTTC.